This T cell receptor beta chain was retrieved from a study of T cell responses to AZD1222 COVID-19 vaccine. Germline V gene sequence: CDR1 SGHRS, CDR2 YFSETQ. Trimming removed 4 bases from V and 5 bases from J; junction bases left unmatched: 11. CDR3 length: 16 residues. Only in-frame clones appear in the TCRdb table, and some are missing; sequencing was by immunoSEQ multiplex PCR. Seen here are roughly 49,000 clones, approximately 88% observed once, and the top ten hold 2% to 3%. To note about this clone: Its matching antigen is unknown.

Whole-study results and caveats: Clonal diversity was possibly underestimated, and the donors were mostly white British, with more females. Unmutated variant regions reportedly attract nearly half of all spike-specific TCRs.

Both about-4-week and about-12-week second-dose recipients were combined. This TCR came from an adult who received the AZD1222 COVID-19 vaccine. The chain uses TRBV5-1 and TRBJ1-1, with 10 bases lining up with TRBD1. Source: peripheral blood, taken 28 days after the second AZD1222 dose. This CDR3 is CASSLDPTGGRTEAFF. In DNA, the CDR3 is TGCGCCAGCAGCCTGGACCCGACAGGGGGCAGGACTGAAGCTTTCTTT.